This TCR beta chain was recovered during a study of shared clonotypes between healthy human individuals. General observations from the study: The study generally estimated greater richness for naive than memory subsets. Rarefaction gave evidence that sorted-subset sequencing remained incomplete despite large depth.

In the original analysis: Junction-only sequences produced by ImmunoSEQ had no quality scores, so filtering differed. Repertoires were generated with immunoSEQ multiplex PCR, while TCRdb's copy carries only in-frame clones and drops some. That table supplies the V and J calls and clone size; D and trimming were determined from the DNA. The sample comprises roughly 1,000,000 clones, around three quarters of which are singletons, and 0.5% to 0.6% rests with the top ten. Adult donors, all healthy and HIV-negative, had no recent acute infections or vaccinations. The trim removed 2 bases at V and 6 bases at J, leaving 1 base unmatched. Germline V gene data show CDR1 as MDHEN and CDR2 as SYDVKM. CDR3 length equals 14 residues. For this clone: Its antigen is undetermined.

The chain carries TRBV28 and TRBJ1-2; 12 nucleotides match TRBD1. The clonotype comes from a man younger than 35 in good health. Some clones in this sample may be carry-over from other donors' samples. Sequences were obtained from memory CD4+ T cells from PBMCs. Specified subset: CD45RA-negative fraction. The CDR3 DNA reads TGTGCCAGCAGTTTAGGGACAGGGGGCAATGGCTACACCTTC. Encoded protein: CASSLGTGGNGYTF.